This T cell receptor beta chain was recovered during a study of response to subunit inactivated influenza vaccine. Notes on the study in general: Each seasonal influenza vaccination recruits few new T cells, the authors suggested.

A few counts support this clonotype. The antigen is unknown. The CDR3 sequence is 16 residues long. Germline V gene data show CDR1 as LGHNA and CDR2 as YNFKEQ. The ends lost 1 base at V and 0 bases at J; junction bases unmatched: 3. TCRdb processed the RT-PCR reads anew with MiXCR; each CDR3 protein has one entry. Of some 480,000 distinct CDR3 sequences listed, 10% to 11% were seen once; the top ten hold less than 15%. V is TRBV4-2 and J is TRBJ2-4; 7 bases are a match to TRBD2. Sequencing was performed on PBMCs from blood, taken 35 to 45 days after vaccination. This clonotype originated in a man between 45 and 60 years old who received an inactivated influenza vaccine. CDR3 protein: CASSQAGLVAKNIQYF. The CDR3 region has the DNA TGTGCCAGCAGCCAAGCAGGACTAGTAGCCAAAAACATTCAGTACTTC.